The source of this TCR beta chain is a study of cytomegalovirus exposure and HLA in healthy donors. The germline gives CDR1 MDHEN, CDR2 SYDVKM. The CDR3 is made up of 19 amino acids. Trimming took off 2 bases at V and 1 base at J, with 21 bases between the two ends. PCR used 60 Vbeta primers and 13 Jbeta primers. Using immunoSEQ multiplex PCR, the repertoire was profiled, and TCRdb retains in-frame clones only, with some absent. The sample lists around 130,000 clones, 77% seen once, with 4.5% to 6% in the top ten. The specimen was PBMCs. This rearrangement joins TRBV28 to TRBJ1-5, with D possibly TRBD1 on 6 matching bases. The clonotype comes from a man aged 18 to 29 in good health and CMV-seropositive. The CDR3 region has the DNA TGTGCCAGCAGTTTAAGAGGCAGGGGTCAATTGAGGAGCAATCAGCCCCAGCATTTT. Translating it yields CASSLRGRGQLRSNQPQHF.